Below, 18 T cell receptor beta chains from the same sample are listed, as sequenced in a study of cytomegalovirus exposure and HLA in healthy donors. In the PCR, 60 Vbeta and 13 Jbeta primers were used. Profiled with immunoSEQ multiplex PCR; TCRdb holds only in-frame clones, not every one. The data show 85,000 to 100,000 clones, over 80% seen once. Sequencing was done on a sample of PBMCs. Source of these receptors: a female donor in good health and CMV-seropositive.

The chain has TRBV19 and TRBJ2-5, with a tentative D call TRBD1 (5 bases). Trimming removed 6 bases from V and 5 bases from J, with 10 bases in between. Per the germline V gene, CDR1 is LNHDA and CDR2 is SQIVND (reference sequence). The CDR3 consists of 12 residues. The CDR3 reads CASSANRETQYF. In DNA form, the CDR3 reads TGTGCCAGTAGCGCGAACAGGGAGACCCAGTACTTC.

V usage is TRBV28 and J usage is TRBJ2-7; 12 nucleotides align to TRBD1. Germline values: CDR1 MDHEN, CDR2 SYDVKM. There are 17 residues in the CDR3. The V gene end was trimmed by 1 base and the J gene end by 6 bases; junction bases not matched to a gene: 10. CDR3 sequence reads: CASSLYGVGTGGSEQYF. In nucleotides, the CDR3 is TGTGCCAGCAGTTTATACGGCGTGGGGACAGGGGGCTCCGAGCAGTACTTC.

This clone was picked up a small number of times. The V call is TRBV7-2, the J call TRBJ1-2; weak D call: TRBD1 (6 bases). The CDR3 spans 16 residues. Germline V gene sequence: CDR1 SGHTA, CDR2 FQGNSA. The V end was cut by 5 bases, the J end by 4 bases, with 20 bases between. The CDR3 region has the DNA TGTGCCAGCAGCCTAATGAAAGACGTGGACAGCTATGGCTACACCTTC. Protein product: CASSLMKDVDSYGYTF.

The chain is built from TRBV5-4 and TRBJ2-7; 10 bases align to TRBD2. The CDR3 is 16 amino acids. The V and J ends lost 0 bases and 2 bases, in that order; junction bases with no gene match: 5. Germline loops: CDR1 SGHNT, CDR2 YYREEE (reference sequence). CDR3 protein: CASSLVLAGVTYEQYF. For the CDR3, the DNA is TGTGCCAGCAGCTTGGTCCTAGCGGGGGTTACCTACGAGCAGTACTTC.

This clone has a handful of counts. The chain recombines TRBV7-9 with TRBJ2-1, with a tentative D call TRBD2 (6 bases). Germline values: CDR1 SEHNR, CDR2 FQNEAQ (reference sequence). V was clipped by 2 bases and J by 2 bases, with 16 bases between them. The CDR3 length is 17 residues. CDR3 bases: TGTGCCAGCAGCTTAAAATGGGGGGAGACCACCTACAATGAGCAGTTCTTC. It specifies CASSLKWGETTYNEQFF.

The CDR3: CASNTGVSYEQYF. The CDR3 DNA reads as TGCGCCAGCAATACCGGGGTTTCCTACGAGCAGTACTTC. This sequence joins TRBV5-1 and TRBJ2-7; tentatively, D is TRBD2 (5 bases). The V end was cut by 6 bases, the J end by 1 base, with 11 bases between. Germline CDR1 and CDR2: SGHRS and YFSETQ. The CDR3 totals 13 residues.

CDR3 amino acids: CASSIGRGEAFF. CDR3 in DNA: TGTGCCAGTAGTATCGGTCGGGGGGAAGCTTTCTTT. The chain carries TRBV19 and TRBJ1-1; perhaps TRBD1 as D (5 bases). V was trimmed by 3 bases and J by 8 bases, leaving 10 bases between them. The germline CDR1 and CDR2 sequences are LNHDA and SQIVND (reference sequence). The CDR3 covers 12 residues.

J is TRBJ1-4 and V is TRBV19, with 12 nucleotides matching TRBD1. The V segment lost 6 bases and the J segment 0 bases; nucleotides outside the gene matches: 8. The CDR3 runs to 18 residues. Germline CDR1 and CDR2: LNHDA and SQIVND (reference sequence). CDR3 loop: CASSRDRGRPATNEKLFF. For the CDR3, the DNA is TGTGCCAGTAGCCGGGACAGGGGGCGACCTGCAACTAATGAAAAACTGTTTTTT.

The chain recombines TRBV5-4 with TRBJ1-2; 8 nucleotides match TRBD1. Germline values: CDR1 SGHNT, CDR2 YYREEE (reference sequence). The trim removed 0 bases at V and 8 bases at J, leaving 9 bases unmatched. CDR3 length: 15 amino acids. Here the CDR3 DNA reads TGTGCCAGCAGCTTGGAACTTCAGGGGGCGCGGGGCTACACCTTC. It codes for CASSLELQGARGYTF.

CDR3 DNA: TGTGCCAGCAGCTTAGGACAGGCAAACACTGAAGCTTTCTTT. Protein product: CASSLGQANTEAFF. This chain joins TRBV27 and TRBJ1-1; 7 bases agree with TRBD1. The trim removed 6 bases at V and 2 bases at J, leaving 6 bases unmatched. Germline V gene data show CDR1 as MNHEY and CDR2 as SMNVEV (reference sequence). This CDR3 has 14 amino acids.

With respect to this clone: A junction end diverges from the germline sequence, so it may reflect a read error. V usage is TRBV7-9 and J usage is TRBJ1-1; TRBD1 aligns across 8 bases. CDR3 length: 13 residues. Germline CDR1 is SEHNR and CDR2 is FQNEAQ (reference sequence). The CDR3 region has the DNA TGTTCCAGCAGCTTTACAGGGGGGACTGAAGCTTTCTTT. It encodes CSSSFTGGTEAFF.

CDR3 sequence reads: CASSSWRGQGTYEQYF. DNA of the CDR3: TGTGCCAGCAGCTCCTGGCGTGGTCAGGGGACCTACGAGCAGTACTTC. J is TRBJ2-7 and V is TRBV7-6; the D gene is possibly TRBD1 (6 bases). Trimming pared 4 bases from V and 2 bases from J, leaving 18 bases between. Looked up from germline, CDR1 is SGHVS and CDR2 is FNYEAQ. This CDR3 is built from 16 residues. The whole variable domain, remainder taken from reference TRBV7-6 and TRBJ2-7, is GAGVSQSPRYKVTKRGQDVALRCDPISGHVSLYWYRQALGQGPEFLTYFNYEAQQDKSGLPNDRFSAERPEGSISTLTIQRTEQRDSAMYRCASSSWRGQGTYEQYFGPGTRLTVT.

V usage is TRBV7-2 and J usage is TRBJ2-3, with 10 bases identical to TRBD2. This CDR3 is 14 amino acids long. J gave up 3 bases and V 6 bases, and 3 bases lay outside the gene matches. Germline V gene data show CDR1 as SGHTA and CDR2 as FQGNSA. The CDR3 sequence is CASSGSGGTDTQYF. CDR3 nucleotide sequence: TGTGCCAGCAGTGGTAGCGGGGGGACAGATACGCAGTATTTT.

This chain's CDR3 is CATSRDRARTYEQYF. The CDR3 bases are TGTGCCACCAGCAGGGACAGGGCCCGAACCTACGAGCAGTACTTC. J is TRBJ2-7 and V is TRBV15; 8 positions agree with TRBD1. The CDR3 runs to 15 residues. Germline CDR1 and CDR2: LNHNV and YYDKDF (reference sequence). V was clipped by 3 bases and J by 2 bases; unmatched bases: 6.

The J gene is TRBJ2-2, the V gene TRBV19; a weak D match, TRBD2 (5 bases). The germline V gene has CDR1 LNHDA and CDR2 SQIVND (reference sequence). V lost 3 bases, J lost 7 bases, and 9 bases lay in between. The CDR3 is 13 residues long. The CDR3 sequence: CASSIGGGGELFF. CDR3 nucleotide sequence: TGTGCCAGTAGTATTGGCGGAGGCGGGGAGCTGTTTTTT.

The CDR3 nucleotides read TGTGCCAGCAGCGTAAAAACAGGAGATAGCACAGATACGCAGTATTTT. This sequence encodes CASSVKTGDSTDTQYF. This chain connects TRBV5-5 to TRBJ2-3; D may be TRBD1 (5 bases). The CDR3 sequence is 16 residues long. Germline V gene sequence: CDR1 SGHKS, CDR2 YYEKEE (reference sequence). Trimming pared 4 bases from V and 0 bases from J, leaving 15 bases between.

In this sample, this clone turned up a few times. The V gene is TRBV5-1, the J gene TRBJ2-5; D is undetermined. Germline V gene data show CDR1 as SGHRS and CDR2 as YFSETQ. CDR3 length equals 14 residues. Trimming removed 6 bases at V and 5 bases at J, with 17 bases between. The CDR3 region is CASKRNPLGETQYF. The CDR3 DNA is TGCGCCAGCAAGCGTAACCCGCTCGGGGAGACCCAGTACTTC.

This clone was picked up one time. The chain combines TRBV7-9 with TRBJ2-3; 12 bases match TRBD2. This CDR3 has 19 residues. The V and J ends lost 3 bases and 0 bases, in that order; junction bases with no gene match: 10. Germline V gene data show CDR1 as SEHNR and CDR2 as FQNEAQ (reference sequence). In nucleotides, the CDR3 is TGTGCCAGCAGCTTCCCTCTAGCGGGGGGGATTTTAAGCACAGATACGCAGTATTTT. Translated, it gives CASSFPLAGGILSTDTQYF.